The T cell receptor (beta chain) under discussion was sequenced for a study of cytomegalovirus exposure and HLA in healthy donors. This CDR3 spans 14 amino acids. Germline CDR1 and CDR2: MGHRA and YSYEKL. V shed 1 base and J 11 bases; nucleotides not matched to a gene: 5. The primer mix had 60 Vbeta and 13 Jbeta primers. Sequencing was performed with immunoSEQ multiplex PCR; in TCRdb, only in-frame clones are kept and a portion is missing. The data contain around 140,000 clones, roughly 73% of them singletons. The sample comprised PBMCs. The chain combines TRBV4-1 with TRBJ2-1, with 10 bases fitting TRBD2. The sequence derives from a male donor in good health and CMV-seronegative. DNA for the CDR3: TGCGCCAGCAGCCAAGGGTCTAGCGGGGGCCAGCAGTTCTTC. Its translation is CASSQGSSGGQQFF.